This T cell receptor (beta chain) was sequenced in a study of OX40 agonist ivuxolimab in advanced cancers. CDR1 SGHTA and CDR2 FQGNSA come from the germline V gene. The CDR3 sequence is 14 residues long. Trimming stripped 1 base from V and 0 bases from J, with 6 bases between. The table came from immunoSEQ multiplex PCR; TCRdb's copy has only in-frame clones and leaves some out. The repertoire holds fewer than 70,000 clones, with about 85% as singletons. The sequence was obtained from an adult with an advanced solid tumor such as melanoma, head and neck, liver or kidney cancer. The sample was CD4+ or CD8+ T cells sorted from blood, taken in a trial of the OX40 agonist ivuxolimab. The chain joins TRBV7-2 to TRBJ1-2; the D is unclear. The CDR3 DNA reads as TGTGCCAGCAGCTTAGGCCCTACTAACTATGGCTACACCTTC. This sequence encodes CASSLGPTNYGYTF.